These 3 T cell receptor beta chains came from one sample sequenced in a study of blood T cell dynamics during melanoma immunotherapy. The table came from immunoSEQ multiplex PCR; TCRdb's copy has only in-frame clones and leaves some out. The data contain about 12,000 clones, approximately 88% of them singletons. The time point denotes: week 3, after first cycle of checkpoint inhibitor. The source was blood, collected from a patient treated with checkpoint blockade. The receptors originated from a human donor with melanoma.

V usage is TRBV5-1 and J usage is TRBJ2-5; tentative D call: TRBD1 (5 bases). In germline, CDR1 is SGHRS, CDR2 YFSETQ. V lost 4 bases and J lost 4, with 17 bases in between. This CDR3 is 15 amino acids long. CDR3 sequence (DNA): TGCGCCAGCAGCCCGGGCGGACACCAAGGAGAGACCCAGTACTTC. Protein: CASSPGGHQGETQYF.

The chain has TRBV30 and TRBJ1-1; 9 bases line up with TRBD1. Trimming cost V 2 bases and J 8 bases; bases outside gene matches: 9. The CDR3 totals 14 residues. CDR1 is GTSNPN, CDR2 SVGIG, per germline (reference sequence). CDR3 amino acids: CAWSRRDRVVEAFF. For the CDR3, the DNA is TGTGCCTGGAGTCGTAGGGACAGGGTAGTCGAAGCTTTCTTT. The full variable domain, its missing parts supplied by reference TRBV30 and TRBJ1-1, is SQTIHQWPATLVQPVGSPLSLECTVEGTSNPNLYWYRQAAGRGLQLLFYSVGIGQISSEVPQNLSASRPQDRQFILSSKKLLLSDSGFYLCAWSRRDRVVEAFFGQGTRLTVV.

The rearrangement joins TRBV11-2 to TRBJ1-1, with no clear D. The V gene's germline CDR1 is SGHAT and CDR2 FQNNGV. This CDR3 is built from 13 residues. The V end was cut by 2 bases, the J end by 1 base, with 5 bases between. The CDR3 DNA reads TGTGCCAGCAGCTTATCCGGGAACACTGAAGCTTTCTTT. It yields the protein CASSLSGNTEAFF.